The 18 T cell receptor beta chains reported below all come from one sample, sequenced in a study of CD8+CD57+ T cells in acquired aplastic anemia. CDR3 and TCR beta VDJ profiling relied on genomic DNA as the template. TCRdb ran MiXCR on the reads and lists one entry per CDR3 protein. The table has approximately 380,000 distinct CDR3 sequences, 60% to 80% seen once. Specimen: sorted CD4+, CD8+, or CD8+CD57+ T cells (not recorded which) from PBMCs. The receptors were gathered from a human donor in good health, serving as a control.

Regarding this clonotype: A junction end diverges from the germline sequence, so it may reflect a read error. This CDR3 reads CASSLDRPRSYEQYF. CDR3 bases: TGTGCCAGCAGTTTAGACAGGCCGCGCTCGTACGAGCAGTACTTC. The gene calls are TRBV10-3 and TRBJ2-7, with D possibly matching TRBD1 (6 bases). Germline values: CDR1 ENHRY, CDR2 SYGVKD. The CDR3 runs 15 residues.

The gene calls are TRBV10-2 and TRBJ2-7; 7 nucleotides line up with TRBD1. Germline loops: CDR1 WSHSY, CDR2 SAAADI. Germline trimming cut 0 bases from V and 3 bases from J; bases unmatched to any gene: 5. The CDR3 runs to 15 residues. The CDR3 region has the DNA TGCGCCAGCAGTGAGTCGAGGACAGGTCACTACGAGCAGTACTTC. This gives the protein CASSESRTGHYEQYF.

This clonotype was detected ten times or more. This rearrangement joins TRBV6-6 to TRBJ2-3; D is undetermined. Germline values: CDR1 MNHNY, CDR2 SVGAGI (reference sequence). This CDR3 has 14 amino acids. V lost 0 bases and J lost 0, with 4 bases in between. CDR3 protein: CASSYSTSTDTQYF. The CDR3 DNA follows: TGTGCCAGCAGTTACTCGACCAGCACAGATACGCAGTATTTT.

The chain carries TRBV20-1 and TRBJ2-1; either TRBD1 or TRBD2 may supply D (5 bases each). CDR3 size: 12 residues. CDR1 DFQATT and CDR2 SNEGSKA come from the germline V gene (reference sequence). The DNA of the CDR3 is TGCAGCGCCCAAAGAGGGACCGAGGGACAGTTCTTC. Its translation: CSAQRGTEGQFF.

The chain joins TRBV7-9 to TRBJ2-2, with 11 bases aligning to TRBD1. The CDR3 has 14 amino acids. CDR1 is SEHNR, CDR2 FQNEAQ, per germline (reference sequence). Trimming at V came to 5 bases and at J to 6 bases, leaving 2 bases not matched to a gene. This chain's CDR3 is CASSPGQGAGELFF. The CDR3, as DNA: TGTGCCAGCAGCCCGGGACAGGGGGCCGGGGAGCTGTTTTTT. The full variable domain, its missing parts supplied by reference TRBV7-9 and TRBJ2-2, is DTGVSQNPRHKITKRGQNVTFRCDPISEHNRLYWYRQTLGQGPEFLTYFQNEAQLEKSRLLSDRFSAERPKGSFSTLEIQRTEQGDSAMYLCASSPGQGAGELFFGEGSRLTVL.

This chain joins TRBV5-4 and TRBJ2-7; 7 bases fit TRBD2. The CDR3 is made up of 16 amino acids. Germline V lookup: CDR1 SGHNT, CDR2 YYREEE (reference sequence). The ends lost 0 bases at V and 0 bases at J; junction bases unmatched: 6. For the CDR3, the DNA is TGTGCCAGCAGCTTGGGGGACGGGGGGTTCTCCTACGAGCAGTACTTC. It codes for CASSLGDGGFSYEQYF.

Ten or more counts support this clonotype. The rearrangement uses TRBV29-1 and TRBJ1-1, with D unresolved. V lost 6 bases and J lost 4, with 12 bases in between. This CDR3 is built from 12 residues. The germline V gene encodes CDR1 SQVTM and CDR2 ANQGSEA. The CDR3 coding sequence is TGCAGCGTCGTCACGCCAGGCACTGAAGCTTTCTTT. Its protein is CSVVTPGTEAFF.

As for this clonotype: A read error may account for a junction end that differs from germline. This chain connects TRBV9 to TRBJ1-1; D is undetermined. CDR1 is SGDLS and CDR2 is YYNGEE in the germline V gene. This CDR3 comprises 14 residues. This CDR3 is CASSLAHGYTEGFF. CDR3 DNA: TGTGCCAGCAGCCTGGCGCATGGCTACACCGAAGGTTTCTTT. Filled out from reference TRBV9 and TRBJ1-1, the complete variable domain reads DSGVTQTPKHLITATGQRVTLRCSPRSGDLSVYWYQQSLDQGLQFLIQYYNGEERAKGNILERFSAQQFPDLHSELNLSSLELGDSALYFCASSLAHGYTEGFFGQGTRLTVV.

The table lists this clonotype with many counts. V is TRBV7-9 and J is TRBJ2-1; tentatively, D is TRBD2 (5 bases). CDR1 is SEHNR and CDR2 is FQNEAQ in the germline V gene (reference sequence). There are 11 residues in the CDR3. V was trimmed by 4 bases and J by 8 bases, leaving 6 bases between them. Here the CDR3 reads CASSSGYEQFF. The CDR3 region has the DNA TGTGCCAGCAGCTCGGGGTATGAGCAGTTCTTC.

The chain recombines TRBV20-1 with TRBJ2-2; 8 nucleotides line up with TRBD1. Germline CDR1 DFQATT, CDR2 SNEGSKA (reference sequence). V was clipped by 3 bases and J by 3 bases; unmatched bases: 12. CDR3 length: 17 residues. For the CDR3, the DNA is TGCAGTGCTAGTAACAGGGGGGCGAGCACGTACACCGGGGAGCTGTTTTTT. Translating gives CSASNRGASTYTGELFF.

This clonotype was found once. This rearrangement joins TRBV20-1 to TRBJ2-1, with D hard to call. CDR3 length: 11 amino acids. Germline V gene lookup returns CDR1 DFQATT and CDR2 SNEGSKA (reference sequence). V lost 0 bases and J 9 bases, leaving 6 bases between the germline ends. This CDR3 reads CSARDWGEQFF. CDR3 coding DNA: TGCAGTGCTAGAGATTGGGGTGAGCAGTTCTTC.

This chain links TRBV7-9 with TRBJ1-5, with TRBD1 as a possible D gene (5 bases). This CDR3 has 15 residues. V was clipped by 6 bases and J by 16 bases, with 28 bases between them. Germline V gene sequence: CDR1 SEHNR, CDR2 FQNEAQ (reference sequence). In DNA form, the CDR3 reads TGTGCCAGCAGTAAATCAGGGAGCACCGGGGAGCTGTTTCATTTT. Protein: CASSKSGSTGELFHF.

V is TRBV9 and J is TRBJ2-1, with unresolved D. The CDR3 sequence is 12 residues long. The V gene lost 5 bases and the J gene lost 6 bases, with 9 bases spanning the gap. Germline-derived CDR1 and CDR2 are SGDLS and YYNGEE. CDR3: CASSAVGNEQFF. The CDR3 DNA follows: TGTGCCAGCAGTGCCGTTGGCAATGAGCAGTTCTTC.

This rearrangement joins TRBV29-1 to TRBJ2-7; D gene unclear. Germline loops: CDR1 SQVTM, CDR2 ANQGSEA. With 5 bases removed from V and 2 bases from J, the gap between germline ends came to 10 bases. CDR3 length equals 12 residues. The CDR3 bases are TGCAGCGTTAACCGTACACCCTACGAGCAGTACTTC. It encodes CSVNRTPYEQYF.

The CDR3 protein is CASSLGDRGNCHGHF. DNA for the CDR3: TGTGCCAGCAGCTTAGGTGACAGGGGCAATTGTCACGGCCACTTT. V and J are TRBV7-6 and TRBJ1-6, with 8 bases that match TRBD1. This CDR3 region has 15 residues. The V and J ends lost 1 base and 18 bases, in that order; junction bases with no gene match: 14. CDR1 is SGHVS and CDR2 is FNYEAQ in the germline V gene. Using reference TRBV7-6 and TRBJ1-6 for the parts outside the CDR3, the full variable domain is GAGVSQSPRYKVTKRGQDVALRCDPISGHVSLYWYRQALGQGPEFLTYFNYEAQQDKSGLPNDRFSAERPEGSISTLTIQRTEQRDSAMYRCASSLGDRGNCHGHFGNGTRLTVT.

This clonotype occurred once. A much larger clone is a single base away; this may be a read error. The rearrangement links TRBV6-2 or TRBV6-3 to TRBJ2-1; D is ambiguous. CDR3 size: 16 residues. Germline CDR1 is MNHEY and CDR2 is SVGEGT. For the CDR3, the DNA is TGTGCCAGCAGTTATAGATCCGAGCTCTCCTGCAATGAGCAGTTCTTC. It is translated as CASSYRSELSCNEQFF.

A note on this clonotype: The final CDR3 position lacks the conserved phenylalanine or tryptophan, pointing to a likely read error. No DNA is shown, since the ends of the CDR3 on it are uncertain; the CDR3 is the one TCRdb lists. The chain has TRBV7-9 and TRBJ1-2. Germline V gene sequence: CDR1 SEHNR, CDR2 FQNEAQ (reference sequence). Ends included, the CDR3 has 13 residues. CDR3 amino acids: CASSRLASTETQY.

The J gene is TRBJ2-1, the V gene TRBV7-2, with TRBD2 as a possible D gene (6 bases). The V gene's germline CDR1 is SGHTA and CDR2 FQGNSA. V was cut by 5 bases and J by 10 bases, with 21 bases left in between. The CDR3 totals 15 residues. The CDR3 loop reads CASSGTRGILGEQFF. The CDR3 DNA is TGTGCCAGCAGCGGAACCCGGGGGATCCTTGGCGAGCAGTTCTTC.